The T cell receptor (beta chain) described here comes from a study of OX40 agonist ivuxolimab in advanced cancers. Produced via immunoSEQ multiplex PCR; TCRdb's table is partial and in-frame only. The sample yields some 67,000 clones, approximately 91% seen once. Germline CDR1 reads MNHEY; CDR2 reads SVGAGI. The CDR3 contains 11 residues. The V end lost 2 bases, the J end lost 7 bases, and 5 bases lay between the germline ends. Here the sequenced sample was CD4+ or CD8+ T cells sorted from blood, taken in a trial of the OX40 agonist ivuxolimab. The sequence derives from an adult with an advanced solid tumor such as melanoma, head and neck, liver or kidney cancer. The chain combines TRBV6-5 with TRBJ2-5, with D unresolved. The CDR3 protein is CASSYKGTQYF. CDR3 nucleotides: TGTGCCAGCAGTTACAAGGGGACCCAGTACTTC.